The source of this T cell receptor beta chain is a study of cytomegalovirus exposure and HLA in healthy donors. Study details: The 90 to 150 validation repertoires and the approximately 630 first-cohort repertoires shared a platform, a later analysis reported. Whole-study results and caveats: According to a subsequent analysis, TCR clusters identified in the first cohort showed a tendency to co-occur across the approximately 110 validation repertoires. Investigators reported approximately 150 TCR beta chains as tied to cytomegalovirus.

Germline V CDR1 and CDR2: PRHDT, FYEKMQ (reference sequence). The CDR3 has 17 amino acids. Trimming took off 5 bases at V and 4 bases at J, with 23 bases between the two ends. The donors were part of the validation cohort of around 110 subjects. That cohort was separate from the first cohort, which comprised fewer than 800 subjects. The data were produced by immunoSEQ multiplex PCR, yet TCRdb's version contains in-frame clones alone and is incomplete. The data hold a few hundred thousand clones, with 86% observed a single time. As to this clone: Its specificity is not known.

This chain connects TRBV13 to TRBJ1-2; D remains ambiguous. This clonotype was sampled from a woman aged 18-35 years in good health and CMV-seronegative. The sample was PBMCs. Here the CDR3 DNA reads TGTGCCAGCAGCCTACCGCGAGGCGGCTTGGGTGGCTATGGCTACACCTTC. Translating gives CASSLPRGGLGGYGYTF.